The 16 T cell receptor beta chains in this list originate from one sample, sequenced in a study of blood T cell repertoires in COVID-19. Method: immunoSEQ multiplex PCR; TCRdb's copy keeps in-frame clones and lacks some. This sample has about 240,000 clones, with roughly 89% found just once. Material for sequencing was PBMCs or T cells enriched from blood (not recorded which). Receptors originate from a woman between 25 and 40 years old who had recovered from COVID-19.

The rearrangement joins TRBV15 to TRBJ2-1; D gene ambiguous. The germline V and J ends were trimmed by 0 bases and 8 bases, with 5 bases remaining between them. Per germline, CDR1 LNHNV and CDR2 YYDKDF (reference sequence). This CDR3 contains 12 residues. DNA for the CDR3: TGTGCCACCAGCAGAGATGAGGATGAGCAGTTCTTC. Its translation: CATSRDEDEQFF.

This clone was found once. This chain uses TRBV7-3 with TRBJ2-1; 7 nucleotides match TRBD2. Germline V gene data show CDR1 as SGHTA and CDR2 as FQGTGA. The CDR3 length is 15 residues. V gave up 5 bases and J gave up 3 bases; unmatched junction bases: 7. The CDR3 DNA sequence: TGTGCCAGCAGCATCGGGAGGAGGGGCTACAATGAGCAGTTCTTC. Its translation is CASSIGRRGYNEQFF. The whole variable domain, filled in from reference TRBV7-3 and TRBJ2-1, reads GAGVSQTPSNKVTEKGKYVELRCDPISGHTALYWYRQSLGQGPEFLIYFQGTGAADDSGLPNDRFFAVRPEGSVSTLKIQRTERGDSAVYLCASSIGRRGYNEQFFGPGTRLTVL.

The CDR3 reads CASSPPAQAREQYF. CDR3 in DNA: TGTGCCAGCTCACCACCGGCCCAGGCTCGCGAGCAGTACTTC. The chain couples TRBV18 to TRBJ2-7; no firm D call. This CDR3 spans 14 amino acids. The V gene's germline CDR1 is KGHSH and CDR2 LQKENI. V was cut by 0 bases and J by 6 bases, with 12 bases left in between.

The chain recombines TRBV7-2 with TRBJ1-3, with 9 bases aligning to TRBD1. J gave up 2 bases and V 3 bases, and 2 bases lay outside the gene matches. CDR3 size: 15 residues. Per the germline V gene, CDR1 is SGHTA and CDR2 is FQGNSA. The CDR3 loop is CASSFRTGAGNTIYF. In DNA, the CDR3 is TGTGCCAGCAGCTTTAGGACAGGGGCTGGAAACACCATATATTTT.

This clone appeared once. The V gene is TRBV5-1, the J gene TRBJ2-1; D possibly corresponds to TRBD2 (6 bases). The CDR3 is made up of 15 amino acids. The V gene lost 2 bases and the J gene lost 2 bases, with 11 bases spanning the gap. Per the germline V gene, CDR1 is SGHRS and CDR2 is YFSETQ. CDR3 nucleotide sequence: TGCGCCAGCAGCTTTCGCGGGGAAACCTACAATGAGCAGTTCTTC. It yields the protein CASSFRGETYNEQFF.

The chain carries TRBV3-1 (or the pseudogene TRBV3-2) and TRBJ1-6; TRBD1 is a possible D gene (5 bases). The V end was cut by 1 base, the J end by 10 bases, with 14 bases between. The CDR3 is 15 residues long. Germline CDR1 reads LGHDT; CDR2 reads YNNKEL (reference sequence). CDR3 protein: CASSQGNRIASPLHF. DNA of the CDR3: TGTGCCAGCAGCCAAGGAAACAGGATTGCATCACCCCTCCACTTT.

The CDR3 protein is CASSEGRNTEAFF. The CDR3 DNA reads TGTGCCAGCAGCGAGGGAAGGAACACTGAAGCTTTCTTT. The J gene is TRBJ1-1, the V gene TRBV7-8, with unresolved D. There are 13 residues in the CDR3. Germline-derived CDR1 and CDR2 are SGHVS and FQNEAQ. V was cut by 5 bases and J by 1 base, with 8 bases left in between.

This chain uses TRBV9 with TRBJ2-7; D might be TRBD2 (5 bases). V gave up 3 bases and J gave up 4 bases, with 11 bases separating them. Per the germline V gene, CDR1 is SGDLS and CDR2 is YYNGEE. This CDR3 comprises 13 residues. The CDR3 sequence: CASSGSGGYEQYF. As DNA, the CDR3 is TGTGCCAGCAGCGGATCGGGCGGGTACGAGCAGTACTTC.

The V and J genes are TRBV11-3 and TRBJ2-1, with 12 bases aligning to TRBD2. CDR1 SGHNT and CDR2 YENEEA come from the germline V gene. The V gene end was trimmed by 5 bases and the J gene end by 8 bases; junction bases not matched to a gene: 7. The CDR3 loop spans 15 amino acids. The CDR3 region is CASSQPSGRADEQFF. The CDR3 DNA reads as TGTGCCAGCAGCCAGCCTAGCGGGAGGGCCGATGAGCAGTTCTTC.

The chain uses TRBV2 and TRBJ2-3; 7 bases match TRBD2. The CDR3 runs 18 residues. V shed 8 bases, J shed 0 bases, and the junction held 17 bases outside the gene matches. The germline V gene has CDR1 SNHLY and CDR2 FYNNEI. CDR3 nucleotide sequence: TGTGCCAGCCTAGTTCCCTCACTAGCGAAATTTAGCACAGATACGCAGTATTTT. The encoded protein is CASLVPSLAKFSTDTQYF.

This clone was observed once. This specimen includes other DNA sequences encoding the same CDR3. V usage is TRBV29-1 and J usage is TRBJ2-7; TRBD1 aligns across 11 bases. In germline, CDR1 is SQVTM, CDR2 ANQGSEA. Losses at the gene ends were 4 bases for V and 3 bases for J; bases not matched to a gene: 2. The CDR3 extends over 13 amino acids. The DNA of the CDR3 is TGCAGCGTTGTCGGGACAGGGGGCTACGAGCAGTACTTC. Its translation is CSVVGTGGYEQYF.

V is TRBV5-1 and J is TRBJ2-7; 9 nucleotides line up with TRBD1. The CDR3 is 15 residues long. V lost 2 bases, J lost 1 base, and 4 bases stayed unmatched. In germline, CDR1 is SGHRS, CDR2 YFSETQ. Written as DNA, the CDR3 is TGCGCCAGCAGCTTAGAGACAGGGGGTTCCTACGAGCAGTACTTC. It yields the protein CASSLETGGSYEQYF. Looking up the rest from reference TRBV5-1 and TRBJ2-7 gives the full variable domain: KAGVTQTPRYLIKTRGQQVTLSCSPISGHRSVSWYQQTPGQGLQFLFEYFSETQRNKGNFPGRFSGRQFSNSRSEMNVSTLELGDSALYLCASSLETGGSYEQYFGPGTRLTVT.

V and J are TRBV4-2 and TRBJ1-2, with TRBD1 as a possible D gene (6 bases). The V gene's germline CDR1 is LGHNA and CDR2 YNFKEQ. The V end was cut by 5 bases, the J end by 2 bases, with 9 bases between. This CDR3 region has 13 residues. The CDR3: CASSYGQNYGYTF. The CDR3, as DNA: TGTGCCAGCAGCTATGGACAGAACTATGGCTACACCTTC.

This chain uses TRBV9 with TRBJ2-7; D is uncertain. The length of the CDR3 is 12 residues. CDR1 is SGDLS, CDR2 YYNGEE, per germline. V shed 5 bases and J shed 3 bases, with 9 bases lying between them. The CDR3 loop reads CASSSTGYEQYF. In nucleotides, the CDR3 is TGTGCCAGCAGTTCGACGGGCTACGAGCAGTACTTC.

The V call is TRBV5-4, the J call TRBJ2-3, with D perhaps matching TRBD1 (5 bases). Germline CDR1 and CDR2: SGHNT and YYREEE (reference sequence). This CDR3 contains 15 residues. Trimming removed 4 bases at V and 0 bases at J, with 12 bases between. CDR3 DNA: TGTGCCAGCAGCAGGTCTGGGGCAAGCACAGATACGCAGTATTTT. Translated, it gives CASSRSGASTDTQYF.

A note on this clone: The same CDR3 is also encoded by other DNA sequences in this sample. The chain is built from TRBV20-1 and TRBJ1-5, with a tentative D call TRBD1 (5 bases). Germline CDR1 DFQATT, CDR2 SNEGSKA (reference sequence). V was cut by 3 bases and J by 0 bases, with 9 bases left in between. CDR3 size: 14 residues. For the CDR3, the DNA is TGCAGTGCTAGTTCAGGGTATAGCAATCAGCCCCAGCATTTT. This translates into CSASSGYSNQPQHF.